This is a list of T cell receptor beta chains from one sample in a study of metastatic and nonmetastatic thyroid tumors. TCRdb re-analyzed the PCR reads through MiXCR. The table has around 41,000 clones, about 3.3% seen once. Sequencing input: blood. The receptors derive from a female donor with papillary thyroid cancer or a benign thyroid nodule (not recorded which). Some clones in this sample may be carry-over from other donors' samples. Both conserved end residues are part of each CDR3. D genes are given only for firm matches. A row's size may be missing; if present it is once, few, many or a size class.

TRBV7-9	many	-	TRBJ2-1	CASSLGGEQFF	TGCGCCAGCAGCTTAGGTGGTGAGCAGTTCTTC
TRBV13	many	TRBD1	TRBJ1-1	CASSFLLVGQGAKNTEAFF	TGTGCCAGCAGCTTCCTTCTCGTTGGGCAGGGGGCCAAGAACACTGAAGCTTTCTTT
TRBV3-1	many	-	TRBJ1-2	CASSQDLSFGTTYGYTF	TGTGCCAGCAGCCAAGATTTAAGTTTCGGGACGACCTATGGCTACACCTTC
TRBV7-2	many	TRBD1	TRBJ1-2	CASSRTGFNYGYTF	TGTGCCAGCAGCCGGACAGGGTTTAACTATGGCTACACCTTC
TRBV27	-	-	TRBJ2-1	CASSFSSYNEQFF	TGTGCCAGCAGTTTCAGCTCCTACAATGAGCAGTTCTTC
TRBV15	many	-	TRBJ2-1	CATSRGYNEQFF	TGTGCCACCAGCAGGGGTTACAATGAGCAGTTCTTC
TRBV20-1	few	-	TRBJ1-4	CSAISQGRKLFF	TGCAGTGCTATCAGTCAGGGTAGAAAACTGTTTTTT
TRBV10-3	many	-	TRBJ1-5	CAISQGSRNQPQHF	TGTGCCATCAGCCAGGGATCACGGAATCAGCCCCAGCATTTT
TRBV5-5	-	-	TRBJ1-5	CASSLAGHNQPQHF	TGTGCCAGCAGCTTGGCAGGACACAATCAGCCACAGCATTTT
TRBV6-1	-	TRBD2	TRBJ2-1	CASSLAGGSNEQFF	TGTGCCAGCAGTCTAGCGGGTGGTAGCAATGAGCAGTTCTTC
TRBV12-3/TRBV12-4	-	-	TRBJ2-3	CASSRRDRRLTDTQYF	TGTGCCAGCAGTCGGCGGGACAGACGACTCACAGATACGCAGTATTTT
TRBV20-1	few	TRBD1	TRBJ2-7	CSASQTGTGAYEQYF	TGCAGTGCTAGTCAAACCGGGACAGGGGCCTACGAGCAGTACTTC
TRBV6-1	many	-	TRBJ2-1	CASNVRGRGNEQFF	TGTGCCAGCAATGTCCGGGGACGGGGGAATGAGCAGTTCTTC
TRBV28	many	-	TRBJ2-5	CASSSPRTPRWETQYF	TGTGCCAGCAGTTCCCCCCGGACCCCAAGATGGGAGACCCAGTACTTC
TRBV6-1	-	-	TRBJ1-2	CASSPPGGYGYTF	TGTGCCAGCAGCCCCCCCGGGGGCTATGGCTACACCTTC
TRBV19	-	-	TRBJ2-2	CASSVQGNTGELFF	TGTGCCAGTAGTGTCCAGGGGAACACCGGGGAGCTGTTTTTT
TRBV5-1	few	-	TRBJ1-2	CASSLVRSWGYTF	TGCGCCAGCAGCTTGGTCCGCTCCTGGGGCTACACCTTC
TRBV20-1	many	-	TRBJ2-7	CSAQDSLTYEQYF	TGCAGTGCCCAGGACAGCCTAACCTACGAGCAGTACTTC
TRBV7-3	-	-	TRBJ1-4	CATASGGVEKLFF	TGTGCCACCGCCAGTGGGGGCGTAGAAAAACTGTTTTTT
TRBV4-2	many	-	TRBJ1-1	CASSQLRGGRTEAFF	TGTGCCAGCAGCCAACTCCGAGGGGGTCGGACTGAAGCTTTCTTT
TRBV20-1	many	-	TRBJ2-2	CSAMAGRGTGELFF	TGCAGTGCTATGGCAGGGAGGGGGACCGGGGAGCTGTTTTTT
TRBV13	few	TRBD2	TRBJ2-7	CASSPNSGRSPYEQYF	TGTGCCAGCAGCCCTAATAGCGGGAGGTCCCCCTACGAGCAGTACTTC
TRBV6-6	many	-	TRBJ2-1	CASSYSTENEQFF	TGTGCCAGCAGTTACTCGACAGAGAATGAGCAGTTCTTC
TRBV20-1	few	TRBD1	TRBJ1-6	CSVPGGGYNSPLHF	TGCAGTGTTCCAGGGGGCGGCTATAATTCACCCCTCCACTTT
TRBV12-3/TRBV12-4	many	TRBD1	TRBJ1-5	CASSPPGQPFNQPQHF	TGTGCCAGCAGTCCGCCGGGACAGCCTTTCAATCAGCCCCAGCATTTT
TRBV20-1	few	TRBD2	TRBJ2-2	CSAREGTSGFANTGELFF	TGCAGTGCTAGAGAAGGGACTAGCGGTTTCGCGAACACCGGGGAGCTGTTTTTT
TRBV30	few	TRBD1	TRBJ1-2	CAWSVSSGGVGYTF	TGTGCCTGGAGTGTCAGTTCAGGGGGCGTTGGCTACACCTTC
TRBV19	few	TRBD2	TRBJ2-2	CASSGTSGSYTGELFF	TGTGCCAGTAGCGGGACTAGCGGGAGCTACACCGGGGAGCTGTTTTTT
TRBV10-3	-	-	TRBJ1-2	CAISVGGREGYTF	TGTGCCATCAGTGTCGGAGGGAGGGAAGGCTACACCTTC
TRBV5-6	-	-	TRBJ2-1	CASPQEGVGEQFF	TGTGCCAGCCCCCAGGAGGGAGTGGGTGAGCAGTTCTTC
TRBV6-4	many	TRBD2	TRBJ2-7	CASSVPREAPSYEQYF	TGTGCCAGCAGTGTCCCCCGGGAGGCGCCCTCTTACGAGCAGTACTTC
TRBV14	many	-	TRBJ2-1	CASSPYTGLYNEQFF	TGTGCCAGCAGCCCATACACAGGCCTCTACAATGAGCAGTTCTTC
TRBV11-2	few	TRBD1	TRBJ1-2	CASSWDSNYGYTF	TGTGCCAGCAGCTGGGACAGCAACTATGGCTACACCTTC